The 9 T cell receptor beta chains below all came from one sample that was sequenced in a study of low-dose radiotherapy and immunotherapy resistance in tumors. Primers used for first-strand cDNA, a TRAV- and TRBV-specific set, covered both alpha and beta chains. PCR amplification of the TCRs was performed with Phusion for 20 PCR cycles, and it relied on a constant-region primer together with a V-primer adapter. Via MiXCR, TCRdb re-called the reads, giving one row per CDR3 protein. Among tens of thousands of distinct CDR3 sequences listed, 9% to 9.5% were seen once. Noted time point: before trial treatment. The sample here was PBMCs, taken before treatment. Every receptor here comes from a male donor with prostate cancer.

This clonotype was recorded many times. The chain joins TRBV6-5 to TRBJ1-2; 7 bases align to TRBD1. The germline V gene has CDR1 MNHEY and CDR2 SVGAGI. This CDR3 spans 12 amino acids. Losses at the gene ends were 5 bases for V and 7 bases for J; bases not matched to a gene: 4. The CDR3 DNA reads TGTGCCAGCAGTGACGGGACAGTTGGCTACACCTTC. It is translated as CASSDGTVGYTF.

This clonotype showed up many times. CDR3 region: CASSNGGSYNEQFF. DNA of the CDR3: TGTGCCAGCAGTAACGGGGGTTCCTACAATGAGCAGTTCTTC. J is TRBJ2-1 and V is TRBV27, with a possible D match to TRBD2 (6 bases). The CDR3 extends over 14 amino acids. Germline V CDR1 and CDR2: MNHEY, SMNVEV (reference sequence). The germline V and J ends were trimmed by 5 bases and 1 base, with 9 bases remaining between them.

This clonotype has ten or more counts. The V and J genes are TRBV10-3 and TRBJ2-4; D might be TRBD2 (6 bases). Per germline, CDR1 ENHRY and CDR2 SYGVKD. Trimming left V 3 bases short and J 2 bases short, with 20 bases between. The CDR3 is made up of 18 amino acids. The CDR3 sequence is CAISDPGLQEGPKNIQYF. DNA for the CDR3: TGTGCCATCAGTGATCCGGGACTCCAAGAAGGGCCCAAAAACATTCAGTACTTC.

At least ten counts were recorded for this clonotype. The chain joins TRBV9 to TRBJ2-7; 14 bases agree with TRBD2. CDR3 length: 17 residues. The germline V gene has CDR1 SGDLS and CDR2 YYNGEE. The ends lost 2 bases at V and 4 bases at J; junction bases unmatched: 8. This CDR3 is CASSVERLAGGPYEQYF. The CDR3, as DNA: TGTGCCAGCAGCGTCGAGAGACTAGCGGGAGGGCCGTACGAGCAGTACTTC.

This clonotype was found many times. The chain combines TRBV27 with TRBJ2-7; a possible D gene is TRBD1 (6 bases). CDR1 MNHEY and CDR2 SMNVEV come from the germline V gene (reference sequence). This CDR3 has 15 amino acids. With 7 bases removed from V and 2 bases from J, the gap between germline ends came to 18 bases. CDR3: CASTRKGGEPYEQYF. CDR3 nucleotides: TGTGCCAGCACCCGGAAAGGGGGAGAGCCCTACGAGCAGTACTTC.

This clonotype has at least ten counts. This chain uses TRBV28 with TRBJ1-2, with D perhaps matching TRBD1 (5 bases). Deletions cut 5 bases from V and 2 bases from J, with 27 bases between. There are 19 residues in the CDR3. Germline-derived CDR1 and CDR2 are MDHEN and SYDVKM. CDR3 region: CASSPPARGQARMNYGYTF. The CDR3 bases are TGTGCCAGCAGTCCGCCAGCTCGGGGCCAGGCGAGGATGAACTATGGCTACACCTTC.

This clonotype was detected ten times or more. For the CDR3, the DNA is TGTGCCAGCAGTGAAAGTGGAAACACCATATATTTT. It translates to CASSESGNTIYF. The chain links TRBV25-1 to TRBJ1-3; D is uncertain. The ends were cut back, 2 bases at V and 3 bases at J, with 2 bases in the middle. From germline, CDR1 is MGHDK and CDR2 SYGVNS. The CDR3 contains 12 residues. Full variable domain (outside the CDR3, taken from reference TRBV25-1 and TRBJ1-3): EADIYQTPRYLVIGTGKKITLECSQTMGHDKMYWYQQDPGMELHLIHYSYGVNSTEKGDLSSESTVSRIRTEHFPLTLESARPSHTSQYLCASSESGNTIYFGEGSWLTVV.

This clonotype was recorded at least ten times. The rearrangement uses TRBV6-5 and TRBJ1-2, with TRBD1 identical over 10 bases. With V trimmed by 6 bases and J by 5 bases, 15 bases remained unmatched. CDR3 size: 17 residues. Germline V gene lookup returns CDR1 MNHEY and CDR2 SVGAGI. In nucleotides, the CDR3 is TGTGCCAGCAGCCCCGATCGGACAGGGGGAAATGAATATGGCTACACCTTC. It translates to CASSPDRTGGNEYGYTF.

This clonotype was found a few times. The chain uses TRBV7-9 and TRBJ1-4, with no clear D. Germline CDR1 and CDR2: SEHNR and FQNEAQ (reference sequence). CDR3 length: 14 amino acids. The ends were cut back, 3 bases at V and 0 bases at J, with 5 bases in the middle. The CDR3 sequence is CASSFITTNEKLFF. The DNA of the CDR3 is TGTGCCAGCAGCTTCATTACAACTAATGAAAAACTGTTTTTT.